A selection of T cell receptor beta chains follows, all from one sample in a study of T-cell reconstitution after alpha-beta-depleted transplantation in children. TCRdb re-called the PCR reads with MiXCR, one entry per CDR3 protein. The sample lists over 150,000 distinct CDR3 sequences, 5.5% to 7% seen once, with 4.5% in the top ten. The specimen comprised PBMCs, sampled before TCRalphabeta/CD19-depleted stem cell transplant. The receptors were sampled from a girl under three years old with combined immunodeficiency, due to receive a stem cell transplant. The CDR3 runs from the conserved cysteine through the conserved F or W. A D gene is named only where the DNA matches it firmly. Expanded clones get a size class; other rows say once, few or many, or leave the size out.

clone_size,j_call,cdr3_length,d_call,v_call,cdr3_nt,cdr3_aa
many,TRBJ2-3,16,-,TRBV6-2/TRBV6-3,TGTGCCAGCAGAAGTCCGGAGATGCGGTTCAGAGATACGCAGTATTTT,CASRSPEMRFRDTQYF
many,TRBJ2-4,13,TRBD1,TRBV20-1,TGCAGTGCTAGAAGGACAGGAGAGAACATTCAGTACTTC,CSARRTGENIQYF
many,TRBJ1-5,17,-,TRBV6-2/TRBV6-3,TGTGCCAGCAGTTACTCGAGCGGGGGACCGAGCAATCAGCCCCAGCATTTT,CASSYSSGGPSNQPQHF
many,TRBJ2-1,13,-,TRBV12-3/TRBV12-4,TGTGCCAGCAGTTTAAATTTGGGGACTGGGTGGTTCTTC,CASSLNLGTGWFF
many,TRBJ2-1,15,-,TRBV3-1,TGTGCCAGCAGCCAAGATCCGCCTAACTACAATGAGCAGTTCTTC,CASSQDPPNYNEQFF
many,TRBJ2-1,15,-,TRBV4-1,TGCGCCAGCAGCCAAGCGGGAAGCTCCTACAATGAGCAGTTCTTC,CASSQAGSSYNEQFF
many,TRBJ2-2,16,TRBD2,TRBV28,TGTGCCAGCAGTTTCCCTAGCGGTCACGCCACCGGGGAGCTGTTTTTT,CASSFPSGHATGELFF
many,TRBJ2-3,15,-,TRBV7-2,TGTGCCAGCAGCTTAGTGAGAGGGAATACAGATACGCAGTATTTT,CASSLVRGNTDTQYF
few,TRBJ2-6,17,-,TRBV27,TGTGCCAGCAGTTTTGTAGACGCTAGCTCTGGGGCCAACGTCCTGACTTTC,CASSFVDASSGANVLTF
many,TRBJ2-3,16,TRBD1,TRBV6-5,TGTGCCAGCAGTTACGGGACAGGGGCAACATCAAATACGCAGTATTTT,CASSYGTGATSNTQYF
many,TRBJ2-2,13,-,TRBV6-5,TGTGCCAGCAGTTACCACGTCGCCGGGGAGCTGTTTTTT,CASSYHVAGELFF
few,TRBJ1-1,12,-,TRBV24-1,TGTGCCACCAGTGATTTTGGAACTGAAGCTTTCTTT,CATSDFGTEAFF
many,TRBJ2-7,16,-,TRBV4-1,TGCGCCAGCAGCCAAGTCATCGAGGAGGTCGGGTACGAGCAGTACTTC,CASSQVIEEVGYEQYF
many,TRBJ2-3,14,TRBD1,TRBV3-1,TGTGCCAGCAGCCAAGGACAGGGCGCAGATACGCAGTATTTT,CASSQGQGADTQYF
many,TRBJ1-5,15,-,TRBV7-8,TGTGCCAGCAGCTCCCGGGGGGGGTGGAATCAGCCCCAGCATTTT,CASSSRGGWNQPQHF
many,TRBJ1-2,11,-,TRBV10-2,TGCGCCAGCGGGGACGGAGGGGGCTACACCTTC,CASGDGGGYTF
many,TRBJ1-2,14,-,TRBV12-3/TRBV12-4,TGTGCCAGCAGTTTTCAGGCAGGGAACTATGGCTACACCTTC,CASSFQAGNYGYTF
many,TRBJ1-5,15,-,TRBV7-2,TGTGCCAGCAGCTTAGGGGAAGGGGAACGTCAGCCCCAGCATTTT,CASSLGEGERQPQHF
many,TRBJ2-7,17,TRBD2,TRBV28,TGTGCCAGCAGTCCCCCCCCCACTAGCGGGAGTTCCTACGAGCAGTACTTC,CASSPPPTSGSSYEQYF
few,TRBJ2-2,14,-,TRBV30,TGTGCCTGGAATCCAACAGATCTTACCGGGGAGCTGTTTTTT,CAWNPTDLTGELFF
many,TRBJ2-7,15,TRBD2,TRBV20-1,TGCAGTGCCCGGCCCGGACTAGCGGTCTCCTACGAGCAGTACTTC,CSARPGLAVSYEQYF
many,TRBJ1-4,14,TRBD1,TRBV9,TGTGCCAGCAGCGTTGGGACAGGGGGAGAAAAACTGTTTTTT,CASSVGTGGEKLFF
-,TRBJ2-1,14,-,TRBV13,TGTGCCAGCAGCCCCCGGTTGTCGGGGGATGAGCAGTTCTTC,CASSPRLSGDEQFF
-,TRBJ2-7,15,TRBD2,TRBV7-2,TGTGCCAGCAGCTTTAGCGGCGGGGGGGCAGGGGAGCAGTACTTC,CASSFSGGGAGEQYF
many,TRBJ2-2,16,TRBD1,TRBV6-2/TRBV6-3,TGTGCCAGCAGTTACCTCAGGGGGTGGAGCACCGGGGAGCTGTTTTTT,CASSYLRGWSTGELFF
many,TRBJ1-1,15,-,TRBV15,TGTGCCACCAGCAGGTCAGGACAGTTGAACACTGAAGCTTTCTTT,CATSRSGQLNTEAFF